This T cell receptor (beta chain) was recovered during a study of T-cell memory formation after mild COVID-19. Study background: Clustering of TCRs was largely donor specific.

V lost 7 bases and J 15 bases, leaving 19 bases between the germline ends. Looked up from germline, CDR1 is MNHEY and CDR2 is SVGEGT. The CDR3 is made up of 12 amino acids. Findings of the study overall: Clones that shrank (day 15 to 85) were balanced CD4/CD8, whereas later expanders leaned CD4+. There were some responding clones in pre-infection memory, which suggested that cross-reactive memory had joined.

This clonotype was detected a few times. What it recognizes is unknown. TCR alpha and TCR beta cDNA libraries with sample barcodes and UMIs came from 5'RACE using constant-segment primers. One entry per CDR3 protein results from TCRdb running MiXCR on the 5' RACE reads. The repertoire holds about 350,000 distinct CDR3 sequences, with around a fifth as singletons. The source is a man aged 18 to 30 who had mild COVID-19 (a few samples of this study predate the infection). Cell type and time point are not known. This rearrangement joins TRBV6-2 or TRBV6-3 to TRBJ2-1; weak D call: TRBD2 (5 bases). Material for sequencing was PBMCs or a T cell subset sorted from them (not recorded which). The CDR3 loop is CASTHGLPEVFF. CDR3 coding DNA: TGTGCCAGCACCCACGGACTCCCAGAGGTGTTCTTC.